This T cell receptor beta chain was sequenced during a study of beta chain features in type 1 diabetes. Overall study context: Over all samples combined, 107,917,701 sorted cells were examined.

The authors reverse transcribed all of the isolated RNA, so sequencing captured expressed TCRB transcripts. Only in-frame clones appear in the TCRdb table, and some are missing; sequencing was by immunoSEQ multiplex PCR. The table includes a few hundred thousand clones, roughly a quarter detected once. Germline values: CDR1 SGDLS, CDR2 YYNGEE. The CDR3 loop spans 16 amino acids. With 4 bases clipped from V and 5 bases from J, the junction kept 9 bases outside the gene matches. In this sample, this clone turned up a few times. What it binds is not known. The study, taken as a whole, reports: Type 1 diabetes patients had fewer VDJ junction insertions and more deletions. Researchers report that Type 1 diabetes patients had moderately but significantly shorter TCRB CDR3s across all four CD4+ subsets.

The sequenced sample was naive CD4+ T cells from blood. This clonotype was sampled from a woman in her twenties or thirties with type 1 diabetes. The V and J genes are TRBV9 and TRBJ2-1; 10 bases match TRBD2. The chain's CDR3 is CASSTRTSGSHNEQFF. The CDR3 DNA sequence: TGTGCCAGCAGCACCCGGACTAGCGGAAGCCACAATGAGCAGTTCTTC.